This T cell receptor beta chain was obtained from a study of blood T cell repertoires in COVID-19. Study-level information: Material from acute and convalescent COVID-19 was sourced from the United States, Italy and Spain.

In the original workflow: Estimates of nucleated cell counts were drawn from the amplification of reference gene primers. Only in-frame clones appear in the TCRdb table, and some are missing; sequencing was by immunoSEQ multiplex PCR. The D gene and trimming were derived from the DNA, and the V and J assignments and clone size from that table. Here the sample spans tens of thousands of clones, more than 70% being singletons. V was shortened by 2 bases and J by 7 bases, with 10 bases between the two germline ends. Looked up from germline, CDR1 is SGHDT and CDR2 is YYEEEE. The CDR3 length is 12 residues.

The origin of this receptor is a man aged 45-65 years with active COVID-19. Sequencing was carried out using peripheral blood. This sequence joins TRBV5-6 and TRBJ2-7; TRBD2 is a possible D gene (5 bases). CDR3 sequence (DNA): TGTGCCAGCAGCTTAGTCTCGGGGGAGCAGTACTTC. Amino acids: CASSLVSGEQYF.